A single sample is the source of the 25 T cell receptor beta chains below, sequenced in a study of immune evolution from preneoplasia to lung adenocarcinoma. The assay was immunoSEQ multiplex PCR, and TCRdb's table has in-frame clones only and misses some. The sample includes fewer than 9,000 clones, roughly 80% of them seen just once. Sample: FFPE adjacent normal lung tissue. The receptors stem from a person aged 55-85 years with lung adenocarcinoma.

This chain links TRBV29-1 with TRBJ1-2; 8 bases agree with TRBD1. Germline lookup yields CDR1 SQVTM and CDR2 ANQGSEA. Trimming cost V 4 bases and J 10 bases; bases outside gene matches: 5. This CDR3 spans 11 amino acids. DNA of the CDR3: TGCAGCGTTGCGCAGGGGGCTGACTACACCTTC. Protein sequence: CSVAQGADYTF. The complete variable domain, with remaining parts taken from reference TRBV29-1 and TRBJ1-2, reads SAVISQKPSRDICQRGTSLTIQCQVDSQVTMMFWYRQQPGQSLTLIATANQGSEATYESGFVIDKFPISRPNLTFSTLTVSNMSPEDSSIYLCSVAQGADYTFGSGTRLTVV.

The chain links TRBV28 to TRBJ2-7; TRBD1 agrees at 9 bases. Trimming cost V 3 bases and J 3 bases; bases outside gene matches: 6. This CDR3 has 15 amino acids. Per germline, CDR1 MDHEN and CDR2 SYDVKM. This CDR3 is CASSLLGDRDYEQYF. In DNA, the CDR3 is TGTGCCAGCAGTTTGCTTGGGGACAGGGACTACGAGCAGTACTTC.

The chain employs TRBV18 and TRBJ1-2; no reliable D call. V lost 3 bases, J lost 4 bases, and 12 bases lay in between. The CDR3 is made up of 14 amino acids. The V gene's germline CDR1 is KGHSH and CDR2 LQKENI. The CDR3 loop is CASSPGMDLYGYTF. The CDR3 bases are TGTGCCAGCTCACCGGGGATGGACCTCTATGGCTACACCTTC. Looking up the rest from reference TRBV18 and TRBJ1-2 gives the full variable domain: NAGVMQNPRHLVRRRGQEARLRCSPMKGHSHVYWYRQLPEEGLKFMVYLQKENIIDESGMPKERFSAEFPKEGPSILRIQQVVRGDSAAYFCASSPGMDLYGYTFGSGTRLTVV.

CDR3 in amino acids: CASSFAAILSTDTQYF. The CDR3 bases are TGCGCCAGCAGCTTTGCAGCGATACTAAGCACAGATACGCAGTATTTT. The V and J genes are TRBV5-1 and TRBJ2-3; the D is unclear. With 2 bases removed from V and 0 bases from J, the gap between germline ends came to 13 bases. This CDR3 has 16 residues. CDR1 SGHRS and CDR2 YFSETQ come from the germline V gene.

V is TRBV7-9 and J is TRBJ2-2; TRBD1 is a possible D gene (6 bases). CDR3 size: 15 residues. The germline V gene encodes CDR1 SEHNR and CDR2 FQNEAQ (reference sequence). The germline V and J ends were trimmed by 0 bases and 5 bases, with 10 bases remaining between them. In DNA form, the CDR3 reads TGTGCCAGCAGCTTAGCGGGGCAGGGGACCGGGGAGCTGTTTTTT. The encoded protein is CASSLAGQGTGELFF.

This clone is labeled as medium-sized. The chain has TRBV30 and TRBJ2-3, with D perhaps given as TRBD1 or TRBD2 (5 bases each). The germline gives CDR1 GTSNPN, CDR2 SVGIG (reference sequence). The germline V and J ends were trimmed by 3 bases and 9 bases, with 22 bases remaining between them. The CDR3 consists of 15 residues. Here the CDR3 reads CAWRASGTAVPTQYF. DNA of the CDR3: TGTGCCTGGAGGGCTTCCGGGACCGCCGTACCAACGCAGTATTTT.

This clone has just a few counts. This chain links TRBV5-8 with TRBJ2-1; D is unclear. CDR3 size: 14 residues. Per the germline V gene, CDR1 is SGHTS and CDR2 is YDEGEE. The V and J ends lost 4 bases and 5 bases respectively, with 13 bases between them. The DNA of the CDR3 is TGTGCCAGCAGCGAGGACCTAGGTGACAATGAGCAGTTCTTC. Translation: CASSEDLGDNEQFF.

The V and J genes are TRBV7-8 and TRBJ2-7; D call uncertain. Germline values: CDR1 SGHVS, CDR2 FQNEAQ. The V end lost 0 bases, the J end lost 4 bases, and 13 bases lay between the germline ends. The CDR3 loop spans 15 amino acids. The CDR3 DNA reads TGTGCCAGCAGCTTAGCGCTCGGCGGAGCTTACGAGCAGTACGTC. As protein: CASSLALGGAYEQYV.

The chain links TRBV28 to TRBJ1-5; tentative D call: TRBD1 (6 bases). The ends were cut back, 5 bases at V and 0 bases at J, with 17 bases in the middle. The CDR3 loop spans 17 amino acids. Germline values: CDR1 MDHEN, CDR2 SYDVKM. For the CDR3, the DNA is TGTGCCAGCAGTACGGAGGGGGGTACCCTTAGCAATCAGCCCCAGCATTTT. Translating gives CASSTEGGTLSNQPQHF.

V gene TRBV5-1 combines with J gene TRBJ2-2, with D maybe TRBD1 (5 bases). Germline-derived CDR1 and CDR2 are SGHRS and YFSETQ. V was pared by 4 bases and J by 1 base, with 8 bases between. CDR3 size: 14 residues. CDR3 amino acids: CASSTGQNTGELFF. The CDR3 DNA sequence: TGCGCCAGCAGCACAGGACAGAACACCGGGGAGCTGTTTTTT.

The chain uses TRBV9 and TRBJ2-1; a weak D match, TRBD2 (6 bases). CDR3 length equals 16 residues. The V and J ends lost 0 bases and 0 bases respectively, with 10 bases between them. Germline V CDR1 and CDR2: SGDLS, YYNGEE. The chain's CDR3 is CASSVDGLPSYNEQFF. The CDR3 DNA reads TGTGCCAGCAGCGTAGACGGACTACCCTCCTACAATGAGCAGTTCTTC.

For the CDR3, the DNA is TGTGCCAGCTCTGCGGAGGACTCCTACGAGCAGTACTTC. This sequence encodes CASSAEDSYEQYF. The rearrangement joins TRBV9 to TRBJ2-7; D might be TRBD2 (5 bases). The CDR3 extends over 13 amino acids. From germline, CDR1 is SGDLS and CDR2 YYNGEE. V shed 7 bases and J shed 0 bases, with 11 bases lying between them.

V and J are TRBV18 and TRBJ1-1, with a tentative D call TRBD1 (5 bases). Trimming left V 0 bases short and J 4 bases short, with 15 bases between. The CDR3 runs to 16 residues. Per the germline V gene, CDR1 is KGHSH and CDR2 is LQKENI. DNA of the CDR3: TGTGCCAGCTCACCACCGGACGGGGGTAGGATCACTGAAGCTTTCTTT. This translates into CASSPPDGGRITEAFF.

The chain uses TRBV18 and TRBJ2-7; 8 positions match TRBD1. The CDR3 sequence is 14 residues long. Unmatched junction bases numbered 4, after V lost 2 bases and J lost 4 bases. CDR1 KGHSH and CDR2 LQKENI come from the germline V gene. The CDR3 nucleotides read TGTGCCAGCTCACCAAGACAGGGGACTTACGAGCAGTACGTC. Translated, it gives CASSPRQGTYEQYV.

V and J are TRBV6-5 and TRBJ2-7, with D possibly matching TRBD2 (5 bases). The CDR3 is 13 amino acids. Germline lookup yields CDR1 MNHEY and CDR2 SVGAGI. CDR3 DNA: TGTGCCATCAGTGAGGGCCCCGGCTACGAGCAGTACGTC. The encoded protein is CAISEGPGYEQYV.

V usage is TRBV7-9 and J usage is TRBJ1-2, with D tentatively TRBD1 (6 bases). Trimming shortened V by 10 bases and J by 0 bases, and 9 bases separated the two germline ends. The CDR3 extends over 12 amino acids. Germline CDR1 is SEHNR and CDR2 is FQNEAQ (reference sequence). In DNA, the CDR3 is TGTGCCACGACAGGAACTAACTATGGCTACACCTTC. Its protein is CATTGTNYGYTF.

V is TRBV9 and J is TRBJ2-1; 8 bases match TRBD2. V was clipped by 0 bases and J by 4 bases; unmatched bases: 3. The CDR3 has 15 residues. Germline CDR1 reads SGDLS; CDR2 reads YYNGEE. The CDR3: CASSVDGREYNEQFF. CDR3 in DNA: TGTGCCAGCAGCGTAGACGGGAGGGAATACAATGAGCAGTTCTTC.

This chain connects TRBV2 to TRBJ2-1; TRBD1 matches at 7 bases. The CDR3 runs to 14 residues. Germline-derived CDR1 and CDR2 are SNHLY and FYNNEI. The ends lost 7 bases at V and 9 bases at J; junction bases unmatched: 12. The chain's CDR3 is CASTQTGSGGEQFF. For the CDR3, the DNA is TGTGCCAGCACTCAGACAGGGTCGGGTGGTGAGCAGTTCTTC. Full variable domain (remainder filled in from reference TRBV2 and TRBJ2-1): EPEVTQTPSHQVTQMGQEVILRCVPISNHLYFYWYRQILGQKVEFLVSFYNNEISEKSEIFDDQFSVERPDGSNFTLKIRSTKLEDSAMYFCASTQTGSGGEQFFGPGTRLTVL.

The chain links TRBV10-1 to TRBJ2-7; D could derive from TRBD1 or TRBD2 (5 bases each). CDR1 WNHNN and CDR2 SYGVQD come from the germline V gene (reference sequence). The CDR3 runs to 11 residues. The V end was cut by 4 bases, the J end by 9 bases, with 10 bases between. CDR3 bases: TGCGCCAGCAGTGGGACAAGCGGGCAGTACTTC. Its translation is CASSGTSGQYF.

The CDR3 DNA is TGTGCCAGCAGCCCACAGGGGAATGAAGCTTTCTTT. Protein sequence: CASSPQGNEAFF. This rearrangement joins TRBV11-2 to TRBJ1-1, with 7 bases lining up with TRBD1. The CDR3 is made up of 12 amino acids. The germline V gene encodes CDR1 SGHAT and CDR2 FQNNGV. The V gene end was trimmed by 5 bases and the J gene end by 7 bases; junction bases not matched to a gene: 4.

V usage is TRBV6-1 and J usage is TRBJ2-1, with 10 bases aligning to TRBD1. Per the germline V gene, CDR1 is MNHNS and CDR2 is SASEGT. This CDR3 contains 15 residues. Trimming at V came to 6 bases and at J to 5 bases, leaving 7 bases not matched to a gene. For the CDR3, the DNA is TGTGCCAGCAGCGCGGACAGGGGGACCAACAATGAGCAGTTCTTC. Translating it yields CASSADRGTNNEQFF.

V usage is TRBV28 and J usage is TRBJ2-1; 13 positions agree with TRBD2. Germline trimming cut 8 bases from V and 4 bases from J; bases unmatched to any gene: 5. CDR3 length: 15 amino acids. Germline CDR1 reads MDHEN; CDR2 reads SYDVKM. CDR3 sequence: CASQLAGGPYNEQFF. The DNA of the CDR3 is TGTGCCAGCCAACTAGCGGGAGGGCCGTACAATGAGCAGTTCTTC.

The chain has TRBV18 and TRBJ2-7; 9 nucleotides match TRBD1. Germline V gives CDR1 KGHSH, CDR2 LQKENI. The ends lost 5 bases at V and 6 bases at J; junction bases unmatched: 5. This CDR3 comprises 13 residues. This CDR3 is CASSSDRGAEQYV. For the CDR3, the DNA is TGTGCCAGCTCATCGGACAGGGGTGCCGAGCAGTACGTC.

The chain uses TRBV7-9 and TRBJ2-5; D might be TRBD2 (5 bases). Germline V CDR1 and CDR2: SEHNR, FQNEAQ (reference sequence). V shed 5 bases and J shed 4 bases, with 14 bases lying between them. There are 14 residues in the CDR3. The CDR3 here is CASSPPGIGETQYF. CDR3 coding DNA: TGTGCCAGCAGCCCACCGGGGATCGGAGAGACCCAGTACTTC.

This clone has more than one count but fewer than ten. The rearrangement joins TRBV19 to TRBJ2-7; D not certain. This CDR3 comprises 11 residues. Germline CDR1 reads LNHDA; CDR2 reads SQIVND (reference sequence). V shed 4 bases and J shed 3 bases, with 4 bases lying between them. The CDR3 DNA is TGTGCCAGTAGTAGAGGCTACGAGCAGTACTTC. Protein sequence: CASSRGYEQYF.